These T cell receptor beta chains were read from a single sample in a study of control samples from healthy donors and cancer patients. Produced via immunoSEQ multiplex PCR; TCRdb's table is partial and in-frame only. The table has roughly 98,000 clones, roughly four fifths seen once. Sequenced material: blood. The receptors shown here come from a woman aged 60-70 years in good health. Both conserved end residues are part of each CDR3. D genes are given only for firm matches. The size entry is marked missing in some rows and otherwise reads once, few, many or a size class.

j_call clone_size v_call d_call cdr3_nt cdr3_aa
TRBJ2-5 - TRBV7-8 - TGTGCCAGCAGTCCTCTCGGGGCTGAACAAGAGACCCAGTACTTC CASSPLGAEQETQYF
TRBJ1-5 - TRBV2 - TGTGCCAGCAGTGAAGAGGTAGGAACCCCTAATTTT CASSEEVGTPNF
TRBJ1-1 - TRBV7-9 - TGTGCCAGCAGCCCCTCCCTAGGGGTCGACACTGAAGCTTTCTTT CASSPSLGVDTEAFF
TRBJ2-1 few TRBV6-5 - TGTGCCAGCAGGACAGTCTCCTACAATGAGCAGTTCTTC CASRTVSYNEQFF
TRBJ2-7 - TRBV7-8 - TGTGCCAGCAGCTTAGGCTCAGGGGGGACCTACGAGCAGTACTTC CASSLGSGGTYEQYF
TRBJ2-5 - TRBV5-6 - TGTGCCAGCAGCTTGGAAAGGCTAGAGCAAGAGACCCAGTACTTC CASSLERLEQETQYF
TRBJ1-6 few TRBV5-5 - TGTGCCAGCAGCTCAGGGAGCAACACCCTCCACTTT CASSSGSNTLHF
TRBJ2-7 - TRBV5-6 TRBD2 TGTGCCAGCAGCGTGGTTACTAGCGGGTACTACGAGCAGTACTTC CASSVVTSGYYEQYF
TRBJ1-2 - TRBV12-3/TRBV12-4 TRBD1 TGTGCCAGCAGGGACAGGGGTTTTGGCTACACCTTC CASRDRGFGYTF
TRBJ1-1 - TRBV6-2/TRBV6-3 - TGTGCCAGCAGTGGGTGGGCGGGTGAAGCTTTCTTT CASSGWAGEAFF
TRBJ1-1 - TRBV3-1/TRBV3-2 TRBD1 TGTGCCAGCAGCCAATTCAGGGGGGATTGCACTGAAGCTTTCTTT CASSQFRGDCTEAFF
TRBJ2-7 - TRBV3-1/TRBV3-2 TRBD1 TGTGCCAGCAGTCAGAGGACAGGGGTGGACGAGCAGTACTTC CASSQRTGVDEQYF
TRBJ2-4 - TRBV5-1 - TGCGCCAGCAGCTTCTCAGGGGCAGGGGGGAACATTCAGTACTTC CASSFSGAGGNIQYF
TRBJ1-2 - TRBV5-1 - TGCGCCAGCAGGGACACTAGTTCCCCCTACTATGGCTACACCTTC CASRDTSSPYYGYTF
TRBJ1-3 - TRBV6-1 - TGTGCCAGCAGTGAAGCGGGAGGGGCAAACACCATATATTTT CASSEAGGANTIYF
TRBJ1-3 - TRBV19 TRBD1 TGTGCCAGTAGTTCCGACAGGGTAAACACCATATATTTT CASSSDRVNTIYF
TRBJ2-7 - TRBV28 - TGTGCCAGCAGCACCCTCTACGAGCAGTACTTC CASSTLYEQYF
TRBJ1-1 - TRBV6-6 - TGTGCCAGCAGTTACTCGTTTGGGGAGACTGAAGCTTTCTTT CASSYSFGETEAFF
TRBJ1-2 - TRBV28 - TGTGCCAGCAGTTTGGCAGGGAATGGCTACACCTTC CASSLAGNGYTF
TRBJ2-5 - TRBV5-6 - TGTGCCAGCAGCTTGGACACGGGGCAATCCGAGACCCAGTACTTC CASSLDTGQSETQYF
TRBJ2-7 - TRBV6-2/TRBV6-3 - TGTGCCAGCAGTTACAGAGGGGCCTCCTACGAGCAGTACTTC CASSYRGASYEQYF
TRBJ2-7 - TRBV27 TRBD2 TGTGCCAGCGCGGGCAGGGAGGGGTACGAGCAGTACTTC CASAGREGYEQYF
TRBJ2-5 - TRBV7-2 TRBD2 TGTGCCAGCAGCTTAGAAATTGCGGGGGGTCGGAAAGAGACCCAGTACTTC CASSLEIAGGRKETQYF
TRBJ1-1 - TRBV2 TRBD1 TGTGCCAGCAGGGACAGGGGGGACACTGAAGCTTTCTTT CASRDRGDTEAFF
TRBJ1-1 - TRBV19 TRBD1 TGTGCCAGTTCCGGGACAGGGTGGACTGAAGCTTTCTTT CASSGTGWTEAFF
TRBJ1-6 - TRBV5-1 - TGCGCCAGCCGAGGGGGGGTGGAGAATTCACCCCTCCACTTT CASRGGVENSPLHF
TRBJ1-4 few TRBV6-1 TRBD1 TGTGCCAGCAAGCCAGGAGGGGGCGATGAAAAACTGTTTTTT CASKPGGGDEKLFF
TRBJ2-5 - TRBV2 TRBD2 TGTGCCAGCAGCGGGACTAGCGGGGGCCAAGAGACCCAGTACTTC CASSGTSGGQETQYF
TRBJ2-1 - TRBV14 - TGTGCCAGCAGCAAAGACTATGAGCAGTTCTTC CASSKDYEQFF
TRBJ2-1 once TRBV27 - TGTGCCAGCAGTTTATACAACTTACAGGGACGTCGAGGCTACAATGAGCAGTTCTTC CASSLYNLQGRRGYNEQFF
TRBJ1-5 - TRBV5-1 - TGCGCCAGCAGCTCCCGAATGGGGCAGCCCCAGCATTTT CASSSRMGQPQHF
TRBJ2-7 few TRBV7-6 TRBD1 TGTGCCAGCAGCTTAGCCGCGGACAGGGGCTACGAGCAGTACTTC CASSLAADRGYEQYF
TRBJ1-3 - TRBV25-1 - TGTGCCAGCAGTGATCGAGGGTTGTCTGGAAACACCATATATTTT CASSDRGLSGNTIYF
TRBJ2-2 once TRBV4-3 - TGCGCCAGCAGCCCCTTCGGAAACCAGAACACCGGGGAGCTGTTTTTT CASSPFGNQNTGELFF
TRBJ2-1 - TRBV15 - TGTGCCACCCGAACCACGGGGACCAACAATGAGCAGTTCTTC CATRTTGTNNEQFF
TRBJ1-6 - TRBV19 TRBD1 TGTGCCAGTAATGACAGGGCCTCCTATAATTCACCCCTCCACTTT CASNDRASYNSPLHF
TRBJ2-3 - TRBV2 TRBD2 TGTGCCAGCAAGACTAGCGTGGTCACAGATACGCAGTATTTT CASKTSVVTDTQYF
TRBJ1-2 - TRBV7-2 - TGTGCCAGCAGCTTAGATAGGTCAGGAGGTTATGGCTACACCTTC CASSLDRSGGYGYTF
TRBJ2-2 - TRBV5-6 - TGTGCCAGCAGCTTGGGTCGGACCGGGGAGCTGTTTTTT CASSLGRTGELFF
TRBJ2-2 few TRBV27 - TGTGCCAGCAGTTTAACCAGGAGCACCGGGGAGCTGTTTTTT CASSLTRSTGELFF
TRBJ2-3 - TRBV11-2 TRBD1 TGTGCCAGCAGCTCCCCTCGACAGGGATCAACAGATACGCAGTATTTT CASSSPRQGSTDTQYF
TRBJ1-1 - TRBV10-1 - TGCGCCAGCAGTTGGGGGAACACTGAAGCTTTCTTT CASSWGNTEAFF
TRBJ2-5 - TRBV28 - TGTGCCAGCAGTCTCCTCCTGGCGCGGTCAACAGCTGGAGAGACCCAGTACTTC CASSLLLARSTAGETQYF
TRBJ1-4 - TRBV19 - TGTGCCAACCCGGACGGTGCAACTAATGAAAAACTGTTTTTT CANPDGATNEKLFF
TRBJ1-1 - TRBV14 - TGTGCCAGCAGCCAGAACACTGAAGCTTTCTTT CASSQNTEAFF
TRBJ2-5 - TRBV3-1/TRBV3-2 TRBD1 TGTGCCAGCAGCCAAGGGACAGGAAAAGAGACCCAGTACTTC CASSQGTGKETQYF
TRBJ2-7 - TRBV4-1 TRBD1 TGCGCCAGCAGCCCAAGGGAGTCAGGGGGCTCCTACGAGCAGTACTTC CASSPRESGGSYEQYF
TRBJ1-3 - TRBV24-1 TRBD1 TGTGCCACCAGTGACCCAGGGGGGAGGCTTGGGAACACCATATATTTT CATSDPGGRLGNTIYF
TRBJ1-5 - TRBV5-6 - TGTGCCAGCAGCGGGGGGACGTATCAGCCCCAGCATTTT CASSGGTYQPQHF
TRBJ1-5 few TRBV2 - TGTGCCAGCAGTGAATGGGGTAGCAATCAGCCCCAGCATTTT CASSEWGSNQPQHF
TRBJ2-1 few TRBV11-2 - TGTGCCAGCAGCCCGTCGTTTACTAGCAGCGGTGAGCAGTTCTTC CASSPSFTSSGEQFF
TRBJ2-4 - TRBV6-6 - TGTGCCAGCAGTTCCCAAGAAAACATTCAGTACTTC CASSSQENIQYF
TRBJ2-7 - TRBV5-6 - TGTGCCAGCAGCTTGGCTCGGGGGCCCTTCTGGAACGAGCAGTACTTC CASSLARGPFWNEQYF
TRBJ2-7 - TRBV7-8 TRBD1 TGTGCCAGCAGCAACCGGGACAGGGCTCACGAGCAGTACTTC CASSNRDRAHEQYF
TRBJ2-3 - TRBV5-1 - TGCGCCAGCAGCTTGGAGGGGACTAGCACAGATACGCAGTATTTT CASSLEGTSTDTQYF